This T cell receptor (beta chain) was recorded in a study of blood T cell repertoires in COVID-19. Overall study: The origin of the acute and convalescent COVID-19 samples was the United States, Italy and Spain.

The Seattle patients joined while their infection was active and were tracked longitudinally afterward. Per the authors' pipeline: Scientists estimated how many nucleated cells there were by amplifying reference gene primers. Only in-frame clones appear in the TCRdb table, and some are missing; sequencing was by immunoSEQ multiplex PCR. V, J and clone size were drawn from that table, and D and trimming were deduced from the DNA. The sample holds approximately 180,000 clones; 80% to 90% are singletons and the top ten take around 10%. J lost 5 bases, V lost 1 base, and 9 bases had no gene match. This CDR3 has 16 residues. Per the germline V gene, CDR1 is MDHEN and CDR2 is SYDVKM.

Sequencing was performed on peripheral blood. The V call is TRBV28, the J call TRBJ1-1, with 8 nucleotides matching TRBD1. The sequence came from a woman over 75 with COVID-19, enrolled during active disease. CDR3 nucleotide sequence: TGTGCCAGCAGTTTATCTCCAGGGGGCGAAGTGACTGAAGCTTTCTTT. Its protein is CASSLSPGGEVTEAFF.